These 20 T cell receptor beta chains were sequenced from one sample in a study of blood T cell repertoires in COVID-19. Only in-frame clones appear in the TCRdb table, and some are missing; sequencing was by immunoSEQ multiplex PCR. The table records around 76,000 clones, 81% of them present only once. The sample was peripheral blood. These receptors all stem from a woman in her 70s with acute or convalescent COVID-19.

The rearrangement joins TRBV25-1 to TRBJ2-7, with D possibly TRBD1 on 5 matching bases. CDR3 length: 12 amino acids. Germline values: CDR1 MGHDK, CDR2 SYGVNS. V gave up 5 bases and J gave up 2 bases, with 7 bases separating them. This chain's CDR3 is CASSSGTYEQYF. DNA of the CDR3: TGTGCCAGCAGTTCAGGGACCTACGAGCAGTACTTC.

The rearrangement uses TRBV28 and TRBJ2-1; the D gene is possibly TRBD2 (6 bases). The CDR3 runs 14 residues. Trimming left V 4 bases short and J 3 bases short, with 10 bases between. Germline loops: CDR1 MDHEN, CDR2 SYDVKM. This CDR3 is CASSSRGSYNEQFF. In DNA, the CDR3 is TGTGCCAGCAGTTCCCGGGGGAGCTACAATGAGCAGTTCTTC.

The V gene is TRBV7-2, the J gene TRBJ1-5, with TRBD1 matching over 8 bases. This CDR3 region has 15 residues. Germline CDR1 SGHTA, CDR2 FQGNSA. V lost 5 bases to trimming and J lost 4 bases; unmatched junction nucleotides: 7. CDR3 sequence: CASSRAGGSNQPQHF. CDR3 DNA sequence: TGTGCCAGCAGCCGGGCAGGGGGCAGTAATCAGCCCCAGCATTTT.

V gene TRBV30 combines with J gene TRBJ1-3; D uncertain. Germline-derived CDR1 and CDR2 are GTSNPN and SVGIG (reference sequence). The CDR3 has 13 amino acids. Trimming pared 1 base from V and 4 bases from J, leaving 8 bases between. The CDR3 DNA follows: TGTGCCTGGAGTGCGAGCGGGGGAAACACCATATATTTT. It codes for CAWSASGGNTIYF.

The chain couples TRBV7-2 to TRBJ2-1; no definite D call. Germline-derived CDR1 and CDR2 are SGHTA and FQGNSA. V lost 7 bases to trimming and J lost 2 bases, with 15 bases between them. CDR3 length: 15 amino acids. The CDR3 DNA sequence: TGTGCCAGCAACTTCCAATCGACTCCCTACAATGAGCAGTTCTTC. Its translation: CASNFQSTPYNEQFF.

This clone was observed a handful of times. V and J are TRBV6-6 and TRBJ1-3; 7 nucleotides align to TRBD1. Trimming cost V 5 bases and J 3 bases; bases outside gene matches: 13. The germline gives CDR1 MNHNY, CDR2 SVGAGI (reference sequence). The CDR3 runs 17 residues. CDR3 bases: TGTGCCAGCAGTCCCTCTGACAGGGTAGGAGGTGGAAACACCATATATTTT. The encoded protein is CASSPSDRVGGGNTIYF.

Remarks on this clone: In the same sample, other DNA sequences code for this CDR3. The J gene is TRBJ2-3, the V gene TRBV11-2, with a possible D match to TRBD2 (6 bases). The V end was cut by 9 bases, the J end by 4 bases, with 17 bases between. Germline CDR1 SGHAT, CDR2 FQNNGV. The CDR3 is 14 residues long. The chain's CDR3 is CASLAGLMADTQYF. The CDR3 DNA reads TGTGCCAGTCTCGCGGGACTCATGGCAGATACGCAGTATTTT. Full variable domain (missing parts from reference TRBV11-2 and TRBJ2-3): EAGVAQSPRYKIIEKRQSVAFWCNPISGHATLYWYQQILGQGPKLLIQFQNNGVVDDSQLPKDRFSAERLKGVDSTLKIQPAKLEDSAVYLCASLAGLMADTQYFGPGTRLTVL.

V gene TRBV6-5 combines with J gene TRBJ1-6; the D gene is possibly TRBD1 (5 bases). This CDR3 has 15 amino acids. Germline lookup yields CDR1 MNHEY and CDR2 SVGAGI. V was clipped by 9 bases and J by 10 bases, with 22 bases between them. DNA for the CDR3: TGTGCCAGTTGCTCCGGGGGTGGGGGAACATCACCCCTCCACTTT. Protein sequence: CASCSGGGGTSPLHF.

This clone was observed once. This chain connects TRBV30 to TRBJ1-2; no definite D call. CDR1 is GTSNPN, CDR2 SVGIG, per germline (reference sequence). The V and J ends lost 0 bases and 4 bases respectively, with 6 bases between them. This CDR3 contains 12 residues. CDR3 region: CAWSVQSYGYTF. The CDR3 nucleotides read TGTGCCTGGAGTGTACAGTCCTATGGCTACACCTTC.

The chain employs TRBV10-3 and TRBJ2-7, with D tentatively TRBD2 (6 bases). CDR3 length: 14 amino acids. Germline V gives CDR1 ENHRY, CDR2 SYGVKD. Trimming removed 3 bases from V and 0 bases from J, with 9 bases in between. CDR3 nucleotides: TGTGCCATCAGTGATAATAGCGGCTCCTACGAGCAGTACTTC. Translating it yields CAISDNSGSYEQYF.

V is TRBV6-5 and J is TRBJ1-5, with a weak D call TRBD1 (5 bases). V lost 5 bases and J 5 bases, leaving 13 bases between the germline ends. The CDR3 spans 14 residues. Germline assignment: CDR1 MNHEY and CDR2 SVGAGI. Here the CDR3 DNA reads TGTGCCAGCAGTCCGCAGGGATTATATCAGCCCCAGCATTTT. It yields the protein CASSPQGLYQPQHF.

The chain combines TRBV27 with TRBJ1-6, with a weak D call TRBD1 (5 bases). The CDR3 loop spans 14 amino acids. Germline V gives CDR1 MNHEY, CDR2 SMNVEV (reference sequence). V was pared by 3 bases and J by 6 bases, with 9 bases between. The CDR3 DNA reads as TGTGCCAGCAGTTTGGGGCAGGGTAATTCACCCCTCCACTTT. Protein product: CASSLGQGNSPLHF.

V usage is TRBV3-1 (or the pseudogene TRBV3-2) and J usage is TRBJ1-1; D ambiguous. Trimming left V 6 bases short and J 1 base short, with 12 bases between. The CDR3 is 14 amino acids. Germline lookup yields CDR1 LGHDT and CDR2 YNNKEL (reference sequence). The CDR3 reads CASSGDPENTEAFF. In nucleotides, the CDR3 is TGTGCCAGCAGTGGAGACCCGGAGAACACTGAAGCTTTCTTT.

J is TRBJ2-5 and V is TRBV3-1 (or the pseudogene TRBV3-2); TRBD2 matches at 13 bases. J lost 4 bases, V lost 1 base, and 9 bases had no gene match. The CDR3 consists of 18 residues. The V gene's germline CDR1 is LGHDT and CDR2 YNNKEL (reference sequence). CDR3 amino acids: CASSQGYTSGGDGETQYF. CDR3 in DNA: TGTGCCAGCAGCCAAGGATATACTAGCGGGGGGGATGGAGAGACCCAGTACTTC.

This clone was picked up a small number of times. The V gene is TRBV18, the J gene TRBJ1-4, with D unclear. This CDR3 is 12 amino acids long. Trimming pared 7 bases from V and 12 bases from J, leaving 15 bases between. Germline V gives CDR1 KGHSH, CDR2 LQKENI. The DNA of the CDR3 is TGTGCCAGCTTCACCACGGATGGGCAACTGTTTTTT. Translation gives CASFTTDGQLFF.

The rearrangement joins TRBV6-5 to TRBJ1-2; possibly TRBD1 for D (5 bases). V dropped 2 bases and J dropped 8 bases, with 9 bases sitting between them. This CDR3 region has 12 residues. Germline CDR1 reads MNHEY; CDR2 reads SVGAGI. The CDR3 sequence is CASSYQGGGYTF. In nucleotides, the CDR3 is TGTGCCAGCAGTTACCAGGGTGGGGGCTACACCTTC.

The chain has TRBV10-3 and TRBJ2-3; 10 bases align to TRBD2. Germline assignment: CDR1 ENHRY and CDR2 SYGVKD. The ends lost 7 bases at V and 1 base at J; junction bases unmatched: 5. The CDR3 runs 15 residues. This chain's CDR3 is CAITRSGGGTDTQYF. CDR3 DNA sequence: TGTGCCATCACTCGGAGCGGGGGGGGCACAGATACGCAGTATTTT.

The rearrangement links TRBV7-6 to TRBJ2-3; tentative D call: TRBD2 (5 bases). Trimming cost V 1 base and J 9 bases, with 14 bases left between them. Germline CDR1 SGHVS, CDR2 FNYEAQ. This CDR3 region has 14 residues. CDR3 protein: CASSLGQDSGTQYF. The CDR3 DNA is TGTGCCAGCAGCTTAGGCCAGGACTCGGGGACGCAGTATTTT.

The sample holds a few counts of this clone. The rearrangement joins TRBV6-2 or TRBV6-3 to TRBJ2-1; the match to TRBD1 covers 9 bases. V lost 4 bases to trimming and J lost 8 bases; unmatched junction nucleotides: 9. This CDR3 region has 15 residues. Germline values: CDR1 MNHEY, CDR2 SVGEGT. The CDR3 region is CASSSAGTGSDEQFF. CDR3 DNA sequence: TGTGCCAGCAGTTCCGCCGGGACAGGGAGCGATGAGCAGTTCTTC.

This clone was detected only once. This chain joins TRBV28 and TRBJ2-5, with 16 positions matching TRBD2. Unmatched junction bases numbered 7, after V lost 4 bases and J lost 2 bases. The CDR3 spans 18 residues. From germline, CDR1 is MDHEN and CDR2 SYDVKM. The CDR3 protein is CASSSSGLAGGFQETQYF. The CDR3 region has the DNA TGTGCCAGCAGTTCATCGGGACTAGCGGGGGGGTTTCAAGAGACCCAGTACTTC.